Below, 17 T cell receptor beta chains from the same sample are listed, as sequenced in a study of human T cells and chemical hapten exposure (dated by TCRdb to the early 2020s). The sample's time point label, in plain terms: patch test 2, 6 weeks after DPC sensitization. The sample's treatment or condition label, in plain terms: therapeutic diphenylcyclopropenone sensitization with weekly scalp DPC. The library was made by RACE. TCRdb names NextSeq 500 as the instrument used. TCRdb reworked the public reads: Q25 trimming with fastp, MiXCR clone assembly, productive beta chains retained. Records with the same CDR3 protein are collapsed into one entry carrying the most frequent genes and DNA. The table for this sample lists 69,000 or so distinct CDR3 sequences; under 13% of them were counted only once. The ten largest clones capture around 7% of the sample. The source material was whole blood, sampled in connection with sensitization to the hapten diphenylcyclopropenone (DPC). Receptors originate from a woman between 45 and 65 years old with alopecia areata. Some clones in this sample may be carry-over from other donors' samples.

This clonotype was counted at least ten times. The gene calls are TRBV6-5 and TRBJ2-1; tentatively, D is TRBD2 (6 bases). The germline gives CDR1 MNHEY, CDR2 SVGAGI. This CDR3 is built from 15 residues. Between the trimmed V and J ends, which lost 5 bases and 2 bases, there was a span of 13 bases. The CDR3 sequence is CASSRDLEPYNEQFF. The DNA of the CDR3 is TGTGCCAGCAGTCGGGACTTAGAACCCTACAATGAGCAGTTCTTC.

This chain connects TRBV20-1 to TRBJ2-2; 8 bases agree with TRBD1. The CDR3 has 16 amino acids. Germline-derived CDR1 and CDR2 are DFQATT and SNEGSKA (reference sequence). V trimming: 4 bases; J trimming: 0 bases; junction bases outside the gene matches: 7. CDR3 sequence: CSATDRVSANTGELFF. CDR3 nucleotide sequence: TGCAGTGCTACGGACAGGGTATCCGCGAACACCGGGGAGCTGTTTTTT.

CDR3 sequence reads: CASSPWTGPPGYGYTF. The DNA of the CDR3 is TGCGCCAGCAGCCCGTGGACAGGCCCTCCAGGCTATGGCTACACCTTC. The chain recombines TRBV4-1 with TRBJ1-2; the match to TRBD1 covers 7 bases. The CDR3 runs to 16 residues. V dropped 4 bases and J dropped 4; count of bases not matched to a gene: 12. CDR1 MGHRA and CDR2 YSYEKL come from the germline V gene.

This clonotype was seen ten or more times. This chain connects TRBV2 to TRBJ1-5, with 7 bases lining up with TRBD1. J gave up 1 base and V 3 bases, and 3 bases lay outside the gene matches. Germline-derived CDR1 and CDR2 are SNHLY and FYNNEI. This CDR3 has 15 residues. The CDR3 DNA sequence: TGTGCCAGCAGTGATACAGGGGTAAGCAATCAGCCCCAGCATTTT. Its translation: CASSDTGVSNQPQHF. The whole variable domain, filled in from reference TRBV2 and TRBJ1-5, reads EPEVTQTPSHQVTQMGQEVILRCVPISNHLYFYWYRQILGQKVEFLVSFYNNEISEKSEIFDDQFSVERPDGSNFTLKIRSTKLEDSAMYFCASSDTGVSNQPQHFGDGTRLSIL.

This clonotype was found a few times. The V call is TRBV11-2, the J call TRBJ1-6; 8 nucleotides agree with TRBD1. Germline V gene sequence: CDR1 SGHAT, CDR2 FQNNGV. This CDR3 has 17 residues. The junction had 5 bases not matched to a gene; V was cut back by 4 bases and J by 0 bases. The CDR3: CASSWDRLSSYNSPLHF. The CDR3 region has the DNA TGTGCCAGCAGCTGGGACAGGCTGAGCTCCTATAATTCACCCCTCCACTTT.

The V gene is TRBV10-3, the J gene TRBJ1-2; tentatively, D is TRBD1 (5 bases). This CDR3 is built from 13 residues. The germline V gene encodes CDR1 ENHRY and CDR2 SYGVKD. V lost 0 bases, J lost 9 bases, and 11 bases lay in between. The CDR3 region is CAISESGRARYTF. In DNA form, the CDR3 reads TGTGCCATCAGTGAGTCCGGCAGGGCACGCTACACCTTC.

This clonotype has only a few counts. This rearrangement joins TRBV18 to TRBJ2-7; a possible D gene is TRBD1 (5 bases). CDR3 length: 15 residues. V lost 2 bases and J lost 1, with 12 bases in between. Germline V gene data show CDR1 as KGHSH and CDR2 as LQKENI. The chain's CDR3 is CASSPKDSSSYEQYF. The DNA of the CDR3 is TGTGCCAGCTCACCAAAAGACAGTTCATCCTACGAGCAGTACTTC.

This clonotype was counted at least ten times. The chain combines TRBV5-5 with TRBJ2-7; D is unresolved. The CDR3 totals 13 residues. Germline CDR1 and CDR2: SGHKS and YYEKEE (reference sequence). V lost 5 bases to trimming and J lost 0 bases, with 9 bases between them. The CDR3 loop reads CASSLQSSYEQYF. DNA of the CDR3: TGTGCCAGCAGTTTACAGAGCTCCTACGAGCAGTACTTC.

In this sample, this clonotype turned up many times. The rearrangement joins TRBV7-9 to TRBJ1-2; D might be TRBD1 (6 bases). Germline assignment: CDR1 SEHNR and CDR2 FQNEAQ (reference sequence). The CDR3 covers 14 residues. Trimming left V 3 bases short and J 2 bases short, with 10 bases between. The CDR3 sequence is CASSFGQGNYGYTF. The CDR3 nucleotides are TGTGCCAGCAGCTTTGGGCAGGGGAACTATGGCTACACCTTC.

Many counts were recorded for this clonotype. The chain is built from TRBV29-1 and TRBJ1-6; 7 bases agree with TRBD1. This CDR3 is 14 amino acids long. CDR1 and CDR2 from the germline V gene are SQVTM and ANQGSEA. J lost 7 bases, V lost 4 bases, and 7 bases had no gene match. For the CDR3, the DNA is TGCAGCGTTGTGGAGGGGGCAGGAAATTCACCCCTCCACTTT. Its protein is CSVVEGAGNSPLHF.

This clonotype was recorded a few times. The gene calls are TRBV21-1 and TRBJ1-4; TRBD1, the table's D call, was not compared with the DNA. TRBV21-1 is annotated as a pseudogene. CDR3 length: 13 amino acids. CDR3: CAGTDATNEKLFF. CDR3 bases: TGTGCCGGGACAGACGCAACTAATGAAAAACTGTTTTTT.

This clonotype was detected many times. The J gene is TRBJ1-2, the V gene TRBV11-2, with D maybe TRBD1 (6 bases). CDR1 and CDR2 from the germline V gene are SGHAT and FQNNGV. V was cut by 0 bases and J by 7 bases, with 12 bases left in between. This CDR3 spans 14 amino acids. CDR3 DNA sequence: TGTGCCAGCAGCTTAGAGAGGGGGGCAGTTGGCTACACCTTC. Encoded protein: CASSLERGAVGYTF.

This clonotype was counted many times. This chain connects TRBV4-1 to TRBJ2-3; no reliable D call. Germline V gene sequence: CDR1 MGHRA, CDR2 YSYEKL. Trimming pared 3 bases from V and 4 bases from J, leaving 8 bases between. The CDR3 is 13 residues long. The CDR3 DNA is TGCGCCAGCAGCCAGGGCATCGCAGATACGCAGTATTTT. Its protein is CASSQGIADTQYF.

This clonotype was detected ten times or more. The genes are TRBV9 and TRBJ2-1; TRBD2 matches 9 bases. V lost 1 base to trimming and J lost 6 bases; unmatched junction nucleotides: 5. Per germline, CDR1 SGDLS and CDR2 YYNGEE. The CDR3 runs 15 residues. CDR3: CASSVNSGSGNEQFF. CDR3 DNA: TGTGCCAGCAGCGTAAATAGCGGGAGTGGCAATGAGCAGTTCTTC.

This clonotype turned up a few times. This rearrangement joins TRBV4-1 to TRBJ1-4; weak D call: TRBD1 (5 bases). Germline CDR1 is MGHRA and CDR2 is YSYEKL. Trimming stripped 4 bases from V and 4 bases from J, with 16 bases between. This CDR3 region has 16 residues. DNA of the CDR3: TGCGCCAGCAGCCCCGGCATGGGGCGGTTTAATGAAAAACTGTTTTTT. As protein: CASSPGMGRFNEKLFF.

This clonotype was seen only a few times. The V call is TRBV16, the J call TRBJ2-1, with D hard to call. Trimming pared 2 bases from V and 8 bases from J, leaving 16 bases between. CDR1 and CDR2 from the germline V gene are KGHSY and FQNENV. This CDR3 contains 15 residues. This CDR3 reads CASSQLAYTIDEQFF. In DNA, the CDR3 is TGTGCCAGCAGCCAACTGGCCTATACTATCGATGAGCAGTTCTTC.

This clonotype has ten or more counts. The rearrangement links TRBV29-1 to TRBJ2-7, with D perhaps matching TRBD2 (6 bases). V was clipped by 5 bases and J by 7 bases, with 12 bases between them. The germline V gene has CDR1 SQVTM and CDR2 ANQGSEA. The CDR3 length is 11 residues. CDR3 sequence reads: CSVKVGLEQYF. Here the CDR3 DNA reads TGCAGCGTTAAAGTGGGACTTGAGCAGTACTTC.